Reported below is one TCR beta chain. Its antigen is unidentified. Time point given: baseline pretreatment blood. The sample's treatment: 15 Gy SBRT to primary tumor, nephrectomy 4 weeks later. The table came from immunoSEQ multiplex PCR; TCRdb's copy has only in-frame clones and leaves some out. The data hold 90,000 to 95,000 clones, with 82% observed a single time. The V end was cut by 2 bases, the J end by 0 bases, with 8 bases between. Germline-derived CDR1 and CDR2 are SGHAT and FQNNGV. CDR3 length equals 15 residues. This entry is derived from a study of radiation and T cells in renal cell carcinoma. Overall study results and limits: From baseline, blood top tumor clonotypes peaked at 2 weeks post-radiation.

The sequence was collected from a man between 60 and 75 years old with renal cell carcinoma. The V call is TRBV11-2, the J call TRBJ1-3; D is unclear. The sample in question was blood, obtained from a patient whose treatment included radiotherapy and nephrectomy. The CDR3 nucleotides read TGTGCCAGCAGCTTATGGGATGGCTCTGGAAACACCATATATTTT. Translated, it gives CASSLWDGSGNTIYF.